This record covers a single T cell receptor beta chain. These data are taken from a study of blood T cell repertoires in COVID-19. TCRdb keeps only in-frame clones here, not all; method: immunoSEQ multiplex PCR. The sample lists about 250,000 clones, roughly 80% occurring once. V dropped 10 bases and J dropped 3 bases, with 12 bases sitting between them. The CDR3 runs to 12 residues. The receptor was isolated from an elderly man with acute or convalescent COVID-19. The chain uses TRBV12-3 or TRBV12-4 and TRBJ1-1; a possible D gene is TRBD1 (6 bases). Sequencing was carried out using peripheral blood. CDR3 protein: CATKDSYTEAFF. Written as DNA, the CDR3 is TGTGCCACTAAGGACAGCTACACTGAAGCTTTCTTT.